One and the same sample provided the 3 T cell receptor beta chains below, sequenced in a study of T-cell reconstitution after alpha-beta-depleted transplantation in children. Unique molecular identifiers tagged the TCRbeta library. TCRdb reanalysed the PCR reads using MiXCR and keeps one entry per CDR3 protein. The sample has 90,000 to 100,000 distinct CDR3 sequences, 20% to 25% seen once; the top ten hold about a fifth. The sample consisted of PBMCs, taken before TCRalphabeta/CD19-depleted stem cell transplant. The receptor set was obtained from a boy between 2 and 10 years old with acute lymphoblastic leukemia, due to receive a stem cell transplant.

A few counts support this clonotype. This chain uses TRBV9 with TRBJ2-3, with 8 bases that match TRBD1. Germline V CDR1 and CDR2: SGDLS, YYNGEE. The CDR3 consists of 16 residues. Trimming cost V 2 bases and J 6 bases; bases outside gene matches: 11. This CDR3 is CASSVAGGAQLDTQYF. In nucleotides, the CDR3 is TGTGCCAGCAGCGTCGCAGGGGGCGCTCAATTGGATACGCAGTATTTT. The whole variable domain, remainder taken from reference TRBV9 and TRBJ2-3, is DSGVTQTPKHLITATGQRVTLRCSPRSGDLSVYWYQQSLDQGLQFLIQYYNGEERAKGNILERFSAQQFPDLHSELNLSSLELGDSALYFCASSVAGGAQLDTQYFGPGTRLTVL.

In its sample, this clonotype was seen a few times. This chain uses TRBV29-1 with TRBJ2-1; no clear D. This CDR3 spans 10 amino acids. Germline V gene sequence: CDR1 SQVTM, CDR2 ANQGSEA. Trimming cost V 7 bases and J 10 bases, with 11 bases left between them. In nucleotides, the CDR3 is TGCAGCGGTCATCTCGGGGAGCAGTTCTTC. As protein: CSGHLGEQFF.

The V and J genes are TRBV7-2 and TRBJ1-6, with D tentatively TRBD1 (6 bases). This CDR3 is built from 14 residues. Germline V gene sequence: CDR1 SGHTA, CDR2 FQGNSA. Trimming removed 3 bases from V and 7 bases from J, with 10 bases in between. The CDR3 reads CASSLGGSNSPLHF. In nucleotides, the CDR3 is TGTGCCAGCAGCTTGGGGGGCTCAAATTCACCCCTCCACTTT.